The 18 T cell receptor beta chains listed next were all sequenced from one sample in a study of shared clonotypes between healthy human individuals (TCRdb year 2020). The protocol used for the library was the immunoSEQ multiplex PCR assay. TCRdb re-hosts the immuneACCESS table, in-frame sequences only. Its copies lack some clones; in the studies checked, an unresolved V gene accounts for under half of them, and the cause for the rest is not known. The sample table lists about 2.3 million clones, around 93% of them with a count of one. The top ten constitute 0.37% of the sample. Sequenced input: naive CD4+ T cells from PBMCs. Sample cell subset or site, as interpreted from the label and publication: CD45RA+ positively selected. Receptors originate from a man between 18 and 29 years old in good health. Some clones in this sample may be carry-over from other donors' samples.

The V call is TRBV10-3, the J call TRBJ2-5, with D possibly TRBD1 on 5 matching bases. CDR3 length: 13 amino acids. With 7 bases removed from V and 5 bases from J, the gap between germline ends came to 14 bases. Per germline, CDR1 ENHRY and CDR2 SYGVKD. CDR3 sequence: CAITPGPSETQYF. The DNA for the CDR3 is TGTGCCATCACCCCAGGGCCCTCCGAGACCCAGTACTTC.

V and J are TRBV7-6 and TRBJ2-5, with D possibly matching TRBD2 (6 bases). Per germline, CDR1 SGHVS and CDR2 FNYEAQ. Trimming removed 2 bases at V and 1 base at J, with 14 bases between. The CDR3 loop spans 16 amino acids. The CDR3 region has the DNA TGTGCCAGCAGCTTATACCCTCGGGACTTCCAAGAGACCCAGTACTTC. It is translated as CASSLYPRDFQETQYF.

The rearrangement joins TRBV4-1 to TRBJ2-1; unclear D gene. The ends were cut back, 0 bases at V and 2 bases at J, with 11 bases in the middle. CDR1 and CDR2 (germline): MGHRA, YSYEKL. There are 16 residues in the CDR3. DNA for the CDR3: TGCGCCAGCAGCCAAGATTTCCTCATTCCCTACAATGAGCAGTTCTTC. Protein sequence: CASSQDFLIPYNEQFF.

Concerning this clone itself: Other DNA sequences from this sample encode an identical CDR3 as well. This chain joins TRBV19 and TRBJ1-5, with a weak D call TRBD1 (5 bases). The CDR3 has 15 amino acids. Trimming stripped 1 base from V and 5 bases from J, with 12 bases between. The germline V gene encodes CDR1 LNHDA and CDR2 SQIVND (reference sequence). As DNA, the CDR3 is TGTGCCAGTAGTATAGGACAGCGGAGGGATCAGCCCCAGCATTTT. Translation: CASSIGQRRDQPQHF.

The J gene is TRBJ2-2, the V gene TRBV12-2; no DNA check was done on the table's D call, TRBD1. TRBV12-2 is termed a pseudogene. The CDR3 is 16 amino acids. CDR3 coding DNA: TGTGCAAGTCGCTTAGCGCTACAGGTCCCGACCGGGGAGCTGTTTTTT. Encoded protein: CASRLALQVPTGELFF.

This clone showed up just a few times. This chain links TRBV5-1 with TRBJ1-4, with a weak D call TRBD1 (5 bases). CDR3 size: 14 residues. Looked up from germline, CDR1 is SGHRS and CDR2 is YFSETQ. V was pared by 4 bases and J by 7 bases, with 14 bases between. The CDR3 sequence: CASSQDQGGEKLFF. CDR3 DNA: TGCGCCAGCAGCCAGGACCAGGGTGGTGAAAAACTGTTTTTT.

This clone was observed once. The chain has TRBV28 and TRBJ2-7, with D perhaps TRBD1 (5 bases). Trimming shortened V by 0 bases and J by 2 bases, and 8 bases separated the two germline ends. Germline V lookup: CDR1 MDHEN, CDR2 SYDVKM. The CDR3 runs to 14 residues. The CDR3 here is CASSLWQGTYEQYF. CDR3 sequence (DNA): TGTGCCAGCAGTTTATGGCAGGGTACCTACGAGCAGTACTTC.

About this clone: This same CDR3 is encoded by further DNA sequences in the sample. The V and J genes are TRBV5-4 and TRBJ2-5, with TRBD2 as a possible D gene (6 bases). Trimming removed 2 bases from V and 3 bases from J, with 11 bases in between. This CDR3 comprises 14 residues. CDR1 SGHNT and CDR2 YYREEE come from the germline V gene (reference sequence). The CDR3 nucleotides are TGTGCCAGCAGCTTCGGGGGACGTGAAGAGACCCAGTACTTC. Translation: CASSFGGREETQYF.

The V call is TRBV19, the J call TRBJ2-2; D ambiguous. Germline V gene data show CDR1 as LNHDA and CDR2 as SQIVND (reference sequence). Trimming pared 3 bases from V and 0 bases from J, leaving 11 bases between. The CDR3 runs 16 residues. The CDR3 DNA sequence: TGTGCCAGTAGTATCCTAGGGCTTACGAACACCGGGGAGCTGTTTTTT. This gives the protein CASSILGLTNTGELFF. Based on the CDR3 plus reference TRBV19 and TRBJ2-2, the full variable domain is DGGITQSPKYLFRKEGQNVTLSCEQNLNHDAMYWYRQDPGQGLRLIYYSQIVNDFQKGDIAEGYSVSREKKESFPLTVTSAQKNPTAFYLCASSILGLTNTGELFFGEGSRLTVL.

This chain joins TRBV5-1 and TRBJ1-1; 7 nucleotides line up with TRBD1. With 3 bases clipped from V and 6 bases from J, the junction kept 8 bases outside the gene matches. Germline-derived CDR1 and CDR2 are SGHRS and YFSETQ. This CDR3 is built from 14 residues. The CDR3 DNA is TGCGCCAGCAGCTCGGAGACAGGGAGGGCTGAAGCTTTCTTT. Translating it yields CASSSETGRAEAFF. Full variable domain (outside the CDR3, taken from reference TRBV5-1 and TRBJ1-1): KAGVTQTPRYLIKTRGQQVTLSCSPISGHRSVSWYQQTPGQGLQFLFEYFSETQRNKGNFPGRFSGRQFSNSRSEMNVSTLELGDSALYLCASSSETGRAEAFFGQGTRLTVV.

The chain recombines TRBV29-1 with TRBJ2-6; TRBD2 matches 8 bases. The CDR3 runs to 14 residues. The V gene's germline CDR1 is SQVTM and CDR2 ANQGSEA. Trimming cost V 4 bases and J 3 bases; bases outside gene matches: 2. The CDR3 loop is CSVAGGLGANVLTF. DNA of the CDR3: TGCAGCGTTGCGGGGGGGCTTGGGGCCAACGTCCTGACTTTC.

J is TRBJ1-5 and V is TRBV30; D might be TRBD1 (5 bases). The germline CDR1 and CDR2 sequences are GTSNPN and SVGIG (reference sequence). The CDR3 has 15 residues. V lost 4 bases to trimming and J lost 3 bases, with 16 bases between them. The CDR3 here is CAWTKGRGINQPQHF. In DNA form, the CDR3 reads TGTGCCTGGACCAAGGGGCGGGGGATCAATCAGCCCCAGCATTTT.

This chain links TRBV7-3 with TRBJ2-3; no clear D gene. Germline V CDR1 and CDR2: SGHTA, FQGTGA. The CDR3 is 12 amino acids. The germline V and J ends were trimmed by 6 bases and 5 bases, with 9 bases remaining between them. The CDR3 is CASRSDGDTQYF. DNA of the CDR3: TGTGCCAGCAGGTCGGACGGAGATACGCAGTATTTT.

The genes are TRBV29-1 and TRBJ2-1; the match to TRBD2 covers 12 bases. V shed 3 bases, J shed 1 base, and the junction held 7 bases outside the gene matches. This CDR3 has 17 residues. Germline lookup yields CDR1 SQVTM and CDR2 ANQGSEA. CDR3 DNA: TGCAGCGTTGACGGTTGGACTAGCGGGGAATCCTACAATGAGCAGTTCTTC. Protein: CSVDGWTSGESYNEQFF.

The rearrangement joins TRBV7-2 to TRBJ2-3; D is perhaps TRBD1 (5 bases). CDR3 length: 14 residues. Germline CDR1 SGHTA, CDR2 FQGNSA. V lost 5 bases to trimming and J lost 6 bases, with 15 bases between them. The CDR3, as DNA: TGTGCCAGCAGCGCCCGACAGAGGACCGATACGCAGTATTTT. It yields the protein CASSARQRTDTQYF.

The chain joins TRBV11-2 to TRBJ2-1; possibly TRBD2 for D (5 bases). The CDR3 has 17 residues. CDR1 and CDR2 (germline): SGHAT, FQNNGV. V was pared by 5 bases and J by 7 bases, with 24 bases between. CDR3 DNA: TGTGCCAGCAGCCCCCTCGGGGAGCGCGACTCGTCTAATGAGCAGTTCTTC. As protein: CASSPLGERDSSNEQFF.

This chain links TRBV7-9 with TRBJ1-5; TRBD1 agrees at 7 bases. The J segment lost 7 bases and the V segment lost 0 bases, leaving 9 bases of the junction unmatched. The CDR3 has 16 residues. Germline loops: CDR1 SEHNR, CDR2 FQNEAQ (reference sequence). The CDR3 coding sequence is TGTGCCAGCAGCTTAGCGGGAGGGGGCCCCTGGCAGCCCCAGCATTTT. Residues: CASSLAGGGPWQPQHF.

The rearrangement joins TRBV7-8 to TRBJ1-1; 9 bases line up with TRBD1. The CDR3 covers 13 residues. Germline assignment: CDR1 SGHVS and CDR2 FQNEAQ. The ends lost 5 bases at V and 3 bases at J; junction bases unmatched: 1. The CDR3 is CASSRDRDTEAFF. CDR3 coding DNA: TGTGCCAGCAGCAGGGACAGGGACACTGAAGCTTTCTTT.